Listed below are T cell receptor beta chains from one sample, sequenced in a study of blood T cell repertoires in COVID-19. The protocol was immunoSEQ multiplex PCR, while the TCRdb copy is restricted to in-frame clones and leaves out a portion. The sample includes 350,000 to 550,000 clones, roughly 85% of them seen just once. Material: PBMCs or T cells enriched from blood (not recorded which). The receptors come from a woman between 18 and 30 years old with acute COVID-19. Both conserved end residues are part of each CDR3. A D gene is named only where the DNA matches it firmly. Clone size is given for some rows only: seen once, a few or many times, or a class if the clone is expanded.

clone_size	d_call	v_call	j_call	cdr3_aa	cdr3_nt
NA	TRBD1	TRBV14	TRBJ2-3	CASSPTGIADTQYF	TGTGCCAGCAGCCCGACAGGGATCGCAGATACGCAGTATTTT
NA	NA	TRBV27	TRBJ1-1	CASKLGQNTEAFF	TGTGCCAGCAAGTTGGGACAGAACACTGAAGCTTTCTTT
NA	TRBD1	TRBV30	TRBJ1-1	CAWTANQTGPHLNTEAFF	TGTGCCTGGACTGCAAACCAGACAGGGCCGCACCTCAACACTGAAGCTTTCTTT
NA	NA	TRBV19	TRBJ1-2	CASSAGRQADYGYTF	TGTGCCAGTAGCGCAGGCCGACAGGCGGACTATGGCTACACCTTC
few	NA	TRBV19	TRBJ2-5	CASKGGGETQYF	TGTGCCAGTAAGGGTGGAGGGGAGACCCAGTACTTC
NA	TRBD1	TRBV24-1	TRBJ2-6	CATSDPPGQGPSGANVLTF	TGTGCCACCAGTGACCCCCCGGGACAGGGTCCCTCTGGGGCCAACGTCCTGACTTTC
NA	NA	TRBV6-5	TRBJ1-1	CASTTGRVTIEAFF	TGTGCCAGCACCACGGGGAGGGTAACGATTGAAGCTTTCTTT
NA	TRBD1	TRBV18	TRBJ1-2	CASSDRGYGYTF	TGTGCCAGCTCTGACAGGGGCTATGGCTACACCTTC
NA	TRBD1	TRBV29-1	TRBJ2-3	CSASTGQGNTQYF	TGCAGCGCATCAACGGGACAGGGCAATACGCAGTATTTT
NA	NA	TRBV3-1/TRBV3-2	TRBJ2-6	CASSQGDFSGANVLTF	TGTGCCAGCAGCCAAGGGGACTTCTCTGGGGCCAACGTCCTGACTTTC
NA	TRBD1	TRBV6-5	TRBJ1-1	CASRYSGGSFDTEAFF	TGTGCCAGCAGATACTCAGGGGGCAGTTTTGACACTGAAGCTTTCTTT
NA	TRBD1	TRBV28	TRBJ1-5	CASSFTLGAGGQPQHF	TGTGCCAGCAGTTTCACCCTGGGGGCAGGGGGGCAGCCCCAGCATTTT
once	TRBD2	TRBV5-1	TRBJ2-7	CASSQSRDGRSEQYF	TGCGCCAGCAGCCAGTCCCGGGACGGGAGGAGCGAGCAGTACTTC
NA	NA	TRBV6-2/TRBV6-3	TRBJ2-1	CASNPSASYNEQFF	TGTGCCAGCAACCCTAGCGCCTCCTACAATGAGCAGTTCTTC
NA	NA	TRBV14	TRBJ1-2	CASSQNFGGRAGYTF	TGTGCCAGCAGCCAAAACTTCGGGGGGCGTGCGGGCTACACCTTC
NA	NA	TRBV19	TRBJ1-5	CASRNREYDPNQPQHF	TGTGCCAGTAGAAACCGGGAGTACGATCCCAATCAGCCCCAGCATTTT
NA	NA	TRBV5-1	TRBJ2-5	CASSRGGEKTQYF	TGCGCCAGCAGCCGTGGAGGGGAAAAGACCCAGTACTTC
NA	NA	TRBV20-1	TRBJ2-7	CSASDSYEQYF	TGCAGTGCTAGCGACAGCTACGAGCAGTACTTC
NA	NA	TRBV7-9	TRBJ2-5	CASSLIVGGVETQYF	TGTGCCAGCAGCTTAATCGTCGGGGGTGTAGAGACCCAGTACTTC
NA	NA	TRBV7-9	TRBJ2-7	CASGNYEQYF	TGTGCCAGCGGCAATTACGAGCAGTACTTC
NA	TRBD1	TRBV28	TRBJ2-2	CASSFPGTGHTGELFF	TGTGCCAGCAGTTTTCCCGGGACAGGGCACACCGGGGAGCTGTTTTTT
NA	NA	TRBV9	TRBJ1-1	CASSVTGDTEALF	TGTGCCAGCAGCGTGACAGGCGACACTGAAGCTCTCTTT
NA	NA	TRBV7-2	TRBJ1-4	CASSQRTGEEKLFF	TGTGCCAGCAGCCAACGGACGGGGGAGGAAAAACTGTTTTTT
NA	TRBD1	TRBV6-2/TRBV6-3	TRBJ2-7	CASSPGQGTEQYF	TGTGCCAGCAGTCCGGGACAGGGGACCGAGCAGTACTTC
NA	NA	TRBV27	TRBJ2-7	CASSLRAGFGHEQYF	TGTGCCAGCAGTTTAAGGGCAGGGTTTGGGCACGAGCAGTACTTC
NA	NA	TRBV7-2	TRBJ2-1	CASSLVRGLYNEQFF	TGTGCCAGCAGCTTAGTTCGGGGTTTGTACAATGAGCAGTTCTTC
NA	TRBD1	TRBV18	TRBJ2-7	CASSQGRGEQYF	TGTGCCAGCTCACAAGGCAGGGGGGAGCAGTACTTC
NA	TRBD2	TRBV11-3	TRBJ2-3	CASSERGHPVF	TGTGCCAGCAGCGAGCGGGGGCACCCCGTTTTT
once	NA	TRBV15	TRBJ1-3	CATSRDSSSGNTIYF	TGTGCCACCAGCAGAGATTCGTCCTCTGGAAACACCATATATTTT
NA	TRBD2	TRBV19	TRBJ2-3	CASSGGLAGVGTDTQYF	TGTGCCAGTAGTGGGGGACTAGCGGGAGTCGGCACAGATACGCAGTATTTT
NA	TRBD1	TRBV28	TRBJ1-2	CASSPGQGAFEGYTF	TGTGCCAGCAGTCCCGGACAGGGGGCGTTTGAGGGCTACACCTTC
NA	NA	TRBV28	TRBJ2-3	CASTPGDTQYF	TGTGCCAGCACTCCAGGGGATACGCAGTATTTT
NA	TRBD2	TRBV7-2	TRBJ2-1	CASSSLRLAIEQFF	TGTGCCAGCAGCTCCTTAAGACTAGCTATTGAGCAGTTCTTC
NA	NA	TRBV29-1	TRBJ2-7	CSGLRGNEQYF	TGCAGCGGACTACGGGGAAACGAGCAGTACTTC
NA	NA	TRBV24-1	TRBJ2-7	CATSDEETDRSYEQYF	TGTGCCACCAGTGATGAGGAGACAGACAGATCCTACGAGCAGTACTTC
NA	NA	TRBV7-9	TRBJ2-3	CASSLVSKGPRMGDTQYF	TGTGCCAGCAGCTTAGTCTCGAAGGGGCCCAGGATGGGGGATACGCAGTATTTT
NA	TRBD2	TRBV4-3	TRBJ2-1	CASSQIAGLSYNEQFF	TGCGCCAGCAGCCAGATAGCGGGACTTTCCTACAATGAGCAGTTCTTC
few	NA	TRBV5-8	TRBJ1-1	CASSHAPGNTEAFF	TGTGCCAGCAGTCACGCCCCGGGGAACACTGAAGCTTTCTTT
once	TRBD2	TRBV10-1	TRBJ2-7	CASNRAATSARTYEQYF	TGCGCCAGCAACAGAGCCGCGACTAGCGCGAGAACCTACGAGCAGTACTTC
NA	TRBD1	TRBV28	TRBJ1-4	CASSTGGSNEKLFF	TGTGCCAGCAGTACAGGGGGGTCTAATGAAAAACTGTTTTTT
NA	TRBD2	TRBV7-9	TRBJ2-7	CASSIAGGYEQYF	TGTGCCAGCAGTATAGCGGGAGGATACGAGCAGTACTTC
NA	TRBD2	TRBV28	TRBJ2-7	CASSPATSRAYEQYF	TGTGCCAGCAGCCCGGCGACTAGCAGGGCCTACGAGCAGTACTTC
once	NA	TRBV6-1	TRBJ1-5	CASSEGGAGWSNQPQHF	TGTGCCAGCAGTGAAGGAGGTGCAGGGTGGAGCAATCAGCCCCAGCATTTT
NA	NA	TRBV19	TRBJ1-2	CASSLGAGNYGYTF	TGTGCCAGTAGCTTAGGAGCTGGGAACTATGGCTACACCTTC
NA	NA	TRBV4-1	TRBJ1-6	CASSQEGTAFYNSPLHF	TGCGCCAGCAGCCAAGAAGGTACAGCCTTTTATAATTCACCCCTCCACTTT
NA	TRBD1	TRBV19	TRBJ2-7	CASRRDGQGYEQYF	TGTGCCAGTAGAAGAGACGGACAGGGCTACGAGCAGTACTTC
once	NA	TRBV30	TRBJ2-3	CAWSHPRGGRVTDTQYF	TGTGCCTGGAGCCATCCCAGAGGGGGGAGGGTCACAGATACGCAGTATTTT
NA	NA	TRBV4-3	TRBJ2-5	CASSQGGGRETQYF	TGCGCCAGCAGCCAAGGAGGAGGGAGGGAGACCCAGTACTTC
NA	NA	TRBV21-1	TRBJ1-6	CASKDSRSSYNSPLHF	TGTGCCAGCAAAGACAGTCGAAGCTCCTATAATTCACCCCTCCACTTT
NA	NA	TRBV24-1	TRBJ2-3	CATSKQGTLTDTQYF	TGTGCCACCAGTAAACAGGGCACGCTTACAGATACGCAGTATTTT
NA	TRBD2	TRBV18	TRBJ2-2	CASSPTLAGINTGELFF	TGTGCCAGCTCACCGACCCTAGCGGGGATTAACACCGGGGAGCTGTTTTTT
NA	NA	TRBV27	TRBJ2-7	CASRHRDLAYEQYF	TGTGCCAGCAGACACCGGGACTTAGCCTACGAGCAGTACTTC
NA	TRBD1	TRBV20-1	TRBJ1-1	CSASRDRGLNTEAFF	TGCAGTGCTAGTCGGGACAGGGGATTGAACACTGAAGCTTTCTTT
NA	TRBD1	TRBV7-6	TRBJ2-1	CASSLTGGEQFF	TGTGCCAGCAGCTTAACAGGGGGTGAGCAGTTCTTC
NA	NA	TRBV6-5	TRBJ1-1	CASNSRESTEAFF	TGTGCCAGCAACTCAAGGGAGAGCACTGAAGCTTTCTTT
NA	NA	TRBV5-6	TRBJ2-5	CASSLVGLASETQYF	TGTGCCAGCAGCTTGGTGGGGCTAGCGTCAGAGACCCAGTACTTC
NA	NA	TRBV29-1	TRBJ2-2	CSVGQGTNTGELFF	TGCAGCGTTGGGCAGGGGACGAACACCGGGGAGCTGTTTTTT
NA	TRBD2	TRBV7-9	TRBJ2-5	CASSLGEGGFQETQYF	TGTGCCAGCAGCTTAGGTGAGGGAGGGTTCCAAGAGACCCAGTACTTC
NA	TRBD2	TRBV24-1	TRBJ2-5	CATSVPGGRTQYF	TGTGCCACCAGTGTCCCGGGAGGGAGGACCCAGTACTTC
NA	TRBD2	TRBV6-6	TRBJ2-7	CASSWTSGSSNEQYF	TGTGCCAGCAGTTGGACTAGCGGGAGTTCTAACGAGCAGTACTTC